This TCR beta chain derives from a study of T cells in Graves' hyperthyroidism and ophthalmopathy. This clonotype was detected many times. TCR beta CDR3 regions were amplified from RNA transcripts. Initially, a first-round RT-PCR of the TCR CDR3 employed the HTBI primer set. From the multiplex PCR reads, TCRdb called clonotypes with MiXCR, one entry per CDR3 protein. This repertoire shows about 350,000 distinct CDR3 sequences, 18% found once; its top ten account for roughly 15%. Sequencing input: blood. This TCR derives from a woman between 40 and 50 years old with Graves' ophthalmopathy.

CDR3 loop: CASSFTAGGEGGYTF. CDR3 DNA: TGTGCCAGCAGCTTTACCGCAGGGGGCGAAGGGGGCTACACCTTC. This sequence joins TRBV11-2 and TRBJ1-2; 8 bases align to TRBD1. J was trimmed by 8 bases and V by 3 bases; bases with no gene match: 11. CDR3 length: 15 amino acids. The germline V gene encodes CDR1 SGHAT and CDR2 FQNNGV. The variable domain in full, with the rest retrieved from reference TRBV11-2 and TRBJ1-2, is EAGVAQSPRYKIIEKRQSVAFWCNPISGHATLYWYQQILGQGPKLLIQFQNNGVVDDSQLPKDRFSAERLKGVDSTLKIQPAKLEDSAVYLCASSFTAGGEGGYTFGSGTRLTVV.